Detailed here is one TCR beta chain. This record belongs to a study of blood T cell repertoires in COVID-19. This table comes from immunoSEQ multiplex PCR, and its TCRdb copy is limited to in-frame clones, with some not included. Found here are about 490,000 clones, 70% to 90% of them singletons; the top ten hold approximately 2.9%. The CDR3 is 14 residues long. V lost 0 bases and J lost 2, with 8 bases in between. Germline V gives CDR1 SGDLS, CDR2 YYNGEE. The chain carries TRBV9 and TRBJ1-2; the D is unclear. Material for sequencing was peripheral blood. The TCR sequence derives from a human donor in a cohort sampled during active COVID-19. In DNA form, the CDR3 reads TGTGCCAGCAGCGTAGTTCCGGTGAACTATGGCTACACCTTC. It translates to CASSVVPVNYGYTF. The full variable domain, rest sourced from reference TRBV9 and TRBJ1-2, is DSGVTQTPKHLITATGQRVTLRCSPRSGDLSVYWYQQSLDQGLQFLIQYYNGEERAKGNILERFSAQQFPDLHSELNLSSLELGDSALYFCASSVVPVNYGYTFGSGTRLTVV.